Shown below are 20 T cell receptor beta chains from a single sample sequenced in a study of cytomegalovirus exposure and HLA in healthy donors. PCR was performed using 60 Vbeta and 13 Jbeta primers. Some clones are missing from TCRdb's copy, which holds only in-frame ones; the method was immunoSEQ multiplex PCR. The table shows more than 100,000 clones, with around 72% occurring only once. The source material was PBMCs. The receptors derive from a woman aged 40 to 50 in good health and CMV-seropositive.

This sequence joins TRBV5-3 and TRBJ1-4, with D tentatively TRBD1 (5 bases). TRBV5-3 is noted as an ORF with a role that remains uncertain. The CDR3 is 14 residues long. V was trimmed by 4 bases and J by 5 bases, leaving 12 bases between them. CDR3 sequence (DNA): TGTGCCAGAAGCCGTATGGGACTGAATGAAAAACTGTTTTTT. Its protein is CARSRMGLNEKLFF.

The chain is built from TRBV5-4 and TRBJ2-2; TRBD1 agrees at 10 bases. Germline V CDR1 and CDR2: SGHNT, YYREEE (reference sequence). V shed 4 bases, J shed 8 bases, and the junction held 2 bases outside the gene matches. The length of the CDR3 is 13 residues. CDR3 bases: TGTGCCAGCAGCACGGGACAGGGGGGGGAGCTGTTTTTT. Its translation is CASSTGQGGELFF.

The chain has TRBV7-2 and TRBJ2-2, with TRBD2 matching over 8 bases. Trimming took 2 bases from V and 4 from J; bases not matched to a gene: 3. The germline CDR1 and CDR2 sequences are SGHTA and FQGNSA. This CDR3 has 15 amino acids. The CDR3 reads CASSLSLAGTGELFF. Written as DNA, the CDR3 is TGTGCCAGCAGCTTAAGTCTAGCGGGCACCGGGGAGCTGTTTTTT.

This chain uses TRBV7-9 with TRBJ2-7; 7 bases fit TRBD1. The CDR3 covers 15 residues. Germline CDR1 and CDR2: SEHNR and FQNEAQ (reference sequence). Trimming took 6 bases from V and 0 from J; bases not matched to a gene: 8. The CDR3 loop is CASSRQGRNSYEQYF. In DNA form, the CDR3 reads TGTGCCAGCAGTCGACAGGGTCGTAACTCCTACGAGCAGTACTTC.

J is TRBJ2-1 and V is TRBV7-2, with D possibly TRBD1 on 6 matching bases. The germline V gene has CDR1 SGHTA and CDR2 FQGNSA. The CDR3 contains 14 residues. Trimming took off 4 bases at V and 5 bases at J, with 12 bases between the two ends. CDR3 nucleotides: TGTGCCAGCAGCTCGACAGGTCTGAACAATGAGCAGTTCTTC. Translated: CASSSTGLNNEQFF.

The chain has TRBV2 and TRBJ2-1, with a weak D call TRBD1 (6 bases). The germline V gene has CDR1 SNHLY and CDR2 FYNNEI. The CDR3 has 16 residues. Trimming pared 5 bases from V and 1 base from J, leaving 15 bases between. CDR3 sequence (DNA): TGTGCCAGCAGTTACACAGGGTTAAGGTCCTACAATGAGCAGTTCTTC. Its translation: CASSYTGLRSYNEQFF.

This chain uses TRBV30 with TRBJ1-2; D call uncertain. The ends were cut back, 2 bases at V and 7 bases at J, with 11 bases in the middle. CDR3 length equals 12 residues. The germline V gene has CDR1 GTSNPN and CDR2 SVGIG (reference sequence). CDR3 nucleotides: TGTGCCTGGAGTTCTAAGGAGGTTGGCTACACCTTC. This translates into CAWSSKEVGYTF.

The V and J genes are TRBV29-1 and TRBJ2-1; 14 bases are a match to TRBD2. The CDR3 extends over 14 amino acids. V shed 6 bases, J shed 7 bases, and the junction held 5 bases outside the gene matches. From germline, CDR1 is SQVTM and CDR2 ANQGSEA. The CDR3 is CSVGGLAGGNEQFF. Here the CDR3 DNA reads TGCAGCGTGGGCGGACTAGCGGGGGGAAATGAGCAGTTCTTC.

V is TRBV5-1 and J is TRBJ2-3, with D possibly being TRBD2 (5 bases). The CDR3 length is 16 residues. V was shortened by 4 bases and J by 2 bases, with 17 bases between the two germline ends. Germline CDR1 reads SGHRS; CDR2 reads YFSETQ. In nucleotides, the CDR3 is TGCGCCAGCAGCCACCAGCGGAGATCTTTCACAGATACGCAGTATTTT. It specifies CASSHQRRSFTDTQYF.

V and J are TRBV2 and TRBJ2-3; 11 bases agree with TRBD2. CDR1 is SNHLY and CDR2 is FYNNEI in the germline V gene. This CDR3 is 15 amino acids long. Trimming removed 6 bases from V and 8 bases from J; junction bases left unmatched: 10. In nucleotides, the CDR3 is TGTGCCAGCAGCCGTAGCGGGGGGGCCTCGGGTACGCAGTATTTT. Translated, it gives CASSRSGGASGTQYF.

This clone was detected only once. The CDR3 sequence is CASGPSGIGGKAFF. The CDR3 DNA follows: TGTGCTAGTGGTCCCTCGGGGATCGGGGGAAAAGCTTTCTTT. The rearrangement uses TRBV12-5 and TRBJ1-1, with a weak D call TRBD1 (5 bases). Trimming stripped 5 bases from V and 9 bases from J, with 19 bases between. The length of the CDR3 is 14 residues. Looked up from germline, CDR1 is LGHNT and CDR2 is FRNRAP.

This clone has a handful of counts. The chain is built from TRBV5-6 and TRBJ1-6, with TRBD1 as a possible D gene (5 bases). Trimming pared 4 bases from V and 5 bases from J, leaving 10 bases between. From germline, CDR1 is SGHDT and CDR2 YYEEEE. CDR3 length equals 14 residues. CDR3 residues: CASSPGGNNSPLHF. The CDR3 region has the DNA TGTGCCAGCAGCCCCGGGGGGAATAATTCACCCCTCCACTTT. Variable domain in full (rest from reference TRBV5-6 and TRBJ1-6): DAGVTQSPTHLIKTRGQQVTLRCSPKSGHDTVSWYQQALGQGPQFIFQYYEEEERQRGNFPDRFSGHQFPNYSSELNVNALLLGDSALYLCASSPGGNNSPLHFGNGTRLTVT.

The CDR3 sequence: CASSEDRYGEQFF. The CDR3 bases are TGTGCCAGCTCAGAGGACAGGTACGGTGAGCAGTTCTTC. This chain uses TRBV18 with TRBJ2-1; 7 bases match TRBD1. CDR3 length equals 13 residues. Unmatched junction bases numbered 7, after V lost 5 bases and J lost 9 bases. The V gene's germline CDR1 is KGHSH and CDR2 LQKENI.

The CDR3 loop is CASSLYREGTEAFF. The CDR3 coding sequence is TGCGCCAGCAGCTTGTACAGGGAGGGCACTGAAGCTTTCTTT. The chain joins TRBV5-1 to TRBJ1-1; D possibly corresponds to TRBD1 (6 bases). Germline loops: CDR1 SGHRS, CDR2 YFSETQ. The length of the CDR3 is 14 residues. V gave up 1 base and J gave up 4 bases, with 11 bases separating them. The whole variable domain, remainder taken from reference TRBV5-1 and TRBJ1-1, is KAGVTQTPRYLIKTRGQQVTLSCSPISGHRSVSWYQQTPGQGLQFLFEYFSETQRNKGNFPGRFSGRQFSNSRSEMNVSTLELGDSALYLCASSLYREGTEAFFGQGTRLTVV.

This sequence joins TRBV7-2 and TRBJ1-1, with D maybe TRBD1 (5 bases). This CDR3 spans 13 amino acids. CDR1 and CDR2 from the germline V gene are SGHTA and FQGNSA. With 4 bases removed from V and 7 bases from J, the gap between germline ends came to 13 bases. Here the CDR3 reads CASSSAGVGEAFF. CDR3 in DNA: TGTGCCAGCAGCTCCGCGGGGGTAGGTGAAGCTTTCTTT.

The chain combines TRBV7-9 with TRBJ1-5; D remains ambiguous. Germline V lookup: CDR1 SEHNR, CDR2 FQNEAQ (reference sequence). Trimming removed 4 bases at V and 5 bases at J, with 6 bases between. The length of the CDR3 is 12 residues. The CDR3 sequence is CASSWGDQPQHF. The CDR3 DNA reads as TGTGCCAGCAGCTGGGGAGATCAGCCCCAGCATTTT.

The J gene is TRBJ1-4, the V gene TRBV5-1; TRBD1 is a possible D gene (6 bases). The V gene's germline CDR1 is SGHRS and CDR2 YFSETQ. The CDR3 consists of 13 residues. Trimming stripped 2 bases from V and 5 bases from J, with 7 bases between. The CDR3: CASSLQGNEKLFF. For the CDR3, the DNA is TGCGCCAGCAGCTTACAGGGAAATGAAAAACTGTTTTTT.

The chain is built from TRBV18 and TRBJ1-2; 8 bases fit TRBD1. V was pared by 6 bases and J by 5 bases, with 8 bases of the junction left unmatched. The CDR3 has 14 residues. Germline CDR1 KGHSH, CDR2 LQKENI. CDR3 nucleotide sequence: TGTGCCAGCTCGCTGGACAGGGAAGGGTATGGCTACACCTTC. This sequence encodes CASSLDREGYGYTF.

The gene calls are TRBV6-1 and TRBJ2-5, with D perhaps matching TRBD2 (6 bases). CDR1 is MNHNS, CDR2 SASEGT, per germline. V was trimmed by 0 bases and J by 7 bases, leaving 15 bases between them. The CDR3 totals 15 residues. DNA of the CDR3: TGTGCCAGCAGTGAAGCTCTAGCGCTGGGGGTGACCCAGTACTTC. This gives the protein CASSEALALGVTQYF.

This rearrangement joins TRBV7-8 to TRBJ2-7, with TRBD1 identical over 9 bases. V dropped 5 bases and J dropped 7; count of bases not matched to a gene: 12. This CDR3 is built from 15 residues. Germline V gene sequence: CDR1 SGHVS, CDR2 FQNEAQ. CDR3 amino acids: CASSLPGQGILEQYF. In nucleotides, the CDR3 is TGTGCCAGCAGCCTACCGGGACAGGGCATCCTAGAGCAGTACTTC.